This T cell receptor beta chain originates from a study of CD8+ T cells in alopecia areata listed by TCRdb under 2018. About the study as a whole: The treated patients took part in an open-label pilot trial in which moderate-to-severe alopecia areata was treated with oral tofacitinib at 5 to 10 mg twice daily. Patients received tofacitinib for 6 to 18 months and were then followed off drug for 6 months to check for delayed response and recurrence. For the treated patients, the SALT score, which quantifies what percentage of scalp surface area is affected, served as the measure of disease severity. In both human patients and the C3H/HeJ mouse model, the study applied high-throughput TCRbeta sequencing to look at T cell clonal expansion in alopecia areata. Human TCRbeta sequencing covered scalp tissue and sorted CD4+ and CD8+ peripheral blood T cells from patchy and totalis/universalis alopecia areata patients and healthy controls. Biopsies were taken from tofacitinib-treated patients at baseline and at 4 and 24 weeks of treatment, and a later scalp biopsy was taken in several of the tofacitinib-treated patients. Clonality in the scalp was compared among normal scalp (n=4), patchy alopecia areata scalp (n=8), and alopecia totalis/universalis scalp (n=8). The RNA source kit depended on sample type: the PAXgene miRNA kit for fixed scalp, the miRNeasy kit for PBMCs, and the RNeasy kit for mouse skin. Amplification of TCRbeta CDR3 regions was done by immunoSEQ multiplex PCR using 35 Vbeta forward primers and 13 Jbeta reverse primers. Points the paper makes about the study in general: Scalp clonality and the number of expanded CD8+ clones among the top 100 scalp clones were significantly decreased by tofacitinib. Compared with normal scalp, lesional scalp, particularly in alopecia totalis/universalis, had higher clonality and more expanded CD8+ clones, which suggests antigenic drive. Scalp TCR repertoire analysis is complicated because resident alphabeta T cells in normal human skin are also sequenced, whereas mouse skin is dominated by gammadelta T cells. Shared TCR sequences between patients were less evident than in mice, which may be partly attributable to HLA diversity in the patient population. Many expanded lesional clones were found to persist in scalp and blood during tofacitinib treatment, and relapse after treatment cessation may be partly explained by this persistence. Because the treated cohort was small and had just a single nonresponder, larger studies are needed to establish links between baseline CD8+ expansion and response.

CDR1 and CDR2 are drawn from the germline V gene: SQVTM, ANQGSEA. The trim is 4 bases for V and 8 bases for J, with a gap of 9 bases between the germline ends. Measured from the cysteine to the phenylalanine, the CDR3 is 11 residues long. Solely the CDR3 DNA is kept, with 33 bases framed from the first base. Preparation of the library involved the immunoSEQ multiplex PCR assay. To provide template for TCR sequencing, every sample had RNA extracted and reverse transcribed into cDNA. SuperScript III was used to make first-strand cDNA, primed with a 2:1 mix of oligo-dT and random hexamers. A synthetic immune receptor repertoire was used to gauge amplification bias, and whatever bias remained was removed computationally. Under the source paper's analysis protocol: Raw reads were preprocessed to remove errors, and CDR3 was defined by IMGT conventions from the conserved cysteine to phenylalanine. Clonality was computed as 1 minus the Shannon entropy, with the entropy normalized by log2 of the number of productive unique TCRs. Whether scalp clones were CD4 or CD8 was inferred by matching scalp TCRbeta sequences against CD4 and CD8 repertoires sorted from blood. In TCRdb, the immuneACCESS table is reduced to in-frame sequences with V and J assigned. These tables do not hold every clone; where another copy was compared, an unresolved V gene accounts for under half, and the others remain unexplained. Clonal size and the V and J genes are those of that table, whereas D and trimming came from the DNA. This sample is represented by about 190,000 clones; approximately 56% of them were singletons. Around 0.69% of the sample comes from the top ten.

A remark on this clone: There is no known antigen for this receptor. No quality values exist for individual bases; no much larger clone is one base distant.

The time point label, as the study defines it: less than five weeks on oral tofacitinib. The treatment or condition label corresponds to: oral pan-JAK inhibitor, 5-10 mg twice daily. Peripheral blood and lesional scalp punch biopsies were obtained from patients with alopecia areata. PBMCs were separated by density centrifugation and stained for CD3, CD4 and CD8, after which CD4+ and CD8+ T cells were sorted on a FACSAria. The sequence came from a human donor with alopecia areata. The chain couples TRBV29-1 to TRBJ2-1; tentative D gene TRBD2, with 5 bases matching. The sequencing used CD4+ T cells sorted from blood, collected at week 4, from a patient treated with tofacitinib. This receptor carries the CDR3 CSVAGADEQFF. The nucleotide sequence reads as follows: TGCAGCGTTGCCGGAGCGGATGAGCAGTTCTTC.